This is a list of T cell receptor beta chains from one sample in a study of cytomegalovirus exposure and HLA in healthy donors. Generated by immunoSEQ multiplex PCR, the TCRdb table keeps only in-frame clones and is missing some. Its listing shows about 82,000 clones. Sequenced sample: PBMCs. Every receptor here comes from a woman younger than 45 in good health and CMV-seronegative. The CDR3 runs from the conserved cysteine through the conserved F or W. Each record gives: J gene, D gene, V gene, clone size, CDR3 protein, CDR3 DNA. The D gene is left open where the match is weak. Expanded clones are given a class, and other clones once, few, many or no size at all.

J gene: TRBJ2-1; D gene: -; V gene: TRBV20-1; clone size: -; CDR3 protein: CSALKYNEQFF; CDR3 DNA: TGCAGTGCCCTAAAGTACAATGAGCAGTTCTTC
J gene: TRBJ2-3; D gene: TRBD2; V gene: TRBV9; clone size: -; CDR3 protein: CASSVSVRGGPDTQYF; CDR3 DNA: TGTGCCAGCAGCGTAAGCGTGCGGGGGGGCCCAGATACGCAGTATTTT
J gene: TRBJ1-1; D gene: -; V gene: TRBV6-5; clone size: -; CDR3 protein: CASSPGRNTEAFF; CDR3 DNA: TGTGCCAGCAGCCCCGGGAGGAACACTGAAGCTTTCTTT
J gene: TRBJ2-1; D gene: -; V gene: TRBV19; clone size: -; CDR3 protein: CASSPRVPDEQFF; CDR3 DNA: TGTGCCAGTAGTCCACGCGTGCCGGATGAGCAGTTCTTC
J gene: TRBJ1-5; D gene: TRBD1; V gene: TRBV19; clone size: -; CDR3 protein: CASSIVGTAWPQHF; CDR3 DNA: TGTGCCAGTAGTATAGTAGGGACAGCCTGGCCCCAGCATTTT
J gene: TRBJ1-4; D gene: TRBD1; V gene: TRBV6-5; clone size: -; CDR3 protein: CASSSFTGGDEKLFF; CDR3 DNA: TGTGCCAGCAGTTCGTTCACAGGGGGAGATGAAAAACTGTTTTTT
J gene: TRBJ2-3; D gene: -; V gene: TRBV6-1; clone size: -; CDR3 protein: CASSARTVLGRTDTQYF; CDR3 DNA: TGTGCCAGCAGTGCGAGGACAGTATTGGGCCGCACAGATACGCAGTATTTT
J gene: TRBJ1-1; D gene: TRBD1; V gene: TRBV25-1; clone size: -; CDR3 protein: CASSGQGNTEAFF; CDR3 DNA: TGTGCCAGCAGTGGACAGGGTAACACTGAAGCTTTCTTT
J gene: TRBJ2-1; D gene: -; V gene: TRBV19; clone size: -; CDR3 protein: CASSSRDPEQFF; CDR3 DNA: TGTGCCAGTAGTTCCCGGGATCCGGAGCAGTTCTTC
J gene: TRBJ1-1; D gene: -; V gene: TRBV5-1; clone size: -; CDR3 protein: CASSQVDSRNTEAFF; CDR3 DNA: TGCGCCAGCAGCCAAGTAGACAGCCGGAACACTGAAGCTTTCTTT
J gene: TRBJ2-3; D gene: -; V gene: TRBV6-1; clone size: -; CDR3 protein: CASSEQGISTDTQYF; CDR3 DNA: TGTGCCAGCAGTGAACAGGGTATTAGCACAGATACGCAGTATTTT
J gene: TRBJ2-7; D gene: -; V gene: TRBV11-2; clone size: -; CDR3 protein: CASKLAGAQHYEQYF; CDR3 DNA: TGTGCCAGCAAACTCGCGGGGGCACAACACTACGAGCAGTACTTC
J gene: TRBJ1-4; D gene: -; V gene: TRBV2; clone size: -; CDR3 protein: CASRTGEKLFF; CDR3 DNA: TGTGCCAGCAGAACAGGTGAAAAACTGTTTTTT
J gene: TRBJ2-7; D gene: -; V gene: TRBV7-8; clone size: -; CDR3 protein: CASSRRTDSSYEQYF; CDR3 DNA: TGTGCCAGCAGCCGGAGGACGGACAGCTCCTACGAGCAGTACTTC
J gene: TRBJ2-7; D gene: -; V gene: TRBV5-1; clone size: -; CDR3 protein: CASSLGTDYYEQYF; CDR3 DNA: TGCGCCAGCAGCTTGGGGACCGACTACTACGAGCAGTACTTC
J gene: TRBJ2-2; D gene: TRBD1; V gene: TRBV4-1; clone size: -; CDR3 protein: CASSQDPLQGLKTGELFF; CDR3 DNA: TGCGCCAGCAGCCAAGATCCCCTACAGGGGCTCAAAACCGGGGAGCTGTTTTTT
J gene: TRBJ1-4; D gene: -; V gene: TRBV4-1; clone size: -; CDR3 protein: CASSQVGSEKLFF; CDR3 DNA: TGCGCCAGCAGCCAAGTCGGGTCTGAAAAACTGTTTTTT
J gene: TRBJ1-1; D gene: -; V gene: TRBV6-5; clone size: -; CDR3 protein: CASSRPGGNTEAFF; CDR3 DNA: TGTGCCAGCAGTCGCCCCGGGGGGAACACTGAAGCTTTCTTT
J gene: TRBJ1-5; D gene: TRBD1; V gene: TRBV5-5; clone size: -; CDR3 protein: CASSLTGEIHQPQHF; CDR3 DNA: TGTGCCAGCAGCTTGACAGGGGAAATCCATCAGCCCCAGCATTTT
J gene: TRBJ1-2; D gene: -; V gene: TRBV30; clone size: -; CDR3 protein: CAWSPRVDYGYTF; CDR3 DNA: TGTGCCTGGAGTCCCAGGGTGGACTATGGCTACACCTTC
J gene: TRBJ2-1; D gene: TRBD1; V gene: TRBV6-1; clone size: -; CDR3 protein: CASSVGQGNHNEQFF; CDR3 DNA: TGTGCCAGCAGTGTGGGACAGGGGAACCACAATGAGCAGTTCTTC
J gene: TRBJ2-7; D gene: TRBD2; V gene: TRBV6-1; clone size: -; CDR3 protein: CASRTSGGYEQYF; CDR3 DNA: TGTGCCAGTCGGACTAGCGGGGGTTACGAGCAGTACTTC
J gene: TRBJ1-1; D gene: -; V gene: TRBV5-1; clone size: -; CDR3 protein: CASSLDTGLNTEAFF; CDR3 DNA: TGCGCCAGCAGCTTGGATACAGGGTTGAACACTGAAGCTTTCTTT
J gene: TRBJ1-1; D gene: -; V gene: TRBV5-4; clone size: -; CDR3 protein: CASSFSGEAFF; CDR3 DNA: TGTGCCAGCAGCTTTTCGGGTGAAGCTTTCTTT
J gene: TRBJ1-1; D gene: TRBD1; V gene: TRBV30; clone size: -; CDR3 protein: CAWSSGQGANEAFF; CDR3 DNA: TGTGCCTGGAGTTCGGGACAGGGGGCGAATGAAGCTTTCTTT
J gene: TRBJ2-6; D gene: -; V gene: TRBV7-9; clone size: -; CDR3 protein: CASSPVVTGANVLTF; CDR3 DNA: TGTGCCAGCAGCCCGGTGGTCACTGGGGCCAACGTCCTGACTTTC
J gene: TRBJ1-2; D gene: -; V gene: TRBV21-1; clone size: -; CDR3 protein: CPTMEGWGDYGYTF; CDR3 DNA: TGTCCCACGATGGAGGGGTGGGGGGACTATGGCTACACCTTC
J gene: TRBJ2-6; D gene: -; V gene: TRBV4-2; clone size: -; CDR3 protein: CASSQEGARVSGANVLTF; CDR3 DNA: TGTGCCAGCAGCCAAGAAGGAGCCAGGGTTTCTGGGGCCAACGTCCTGACTTTC
J gene: TRBJ1-3; D gene: -; V gene: TRBV7-9; clone size: -; CDR3 protein: CASSLDRISGNTIYF; CDR3 DNA: TGTGCCAGCAGCTTAGACAGAATCTCTGGAAACACCATATATTTT
J gene: TRBJ1-1; D gene: TRBD1; V gene: TRBV9; clone size: -; CDR3 protein: CASSVGTGAYTEAFF; CDR3 DNA: TGTGCCAGCAGCGTAGGAACAGGGGCGTACACTGAAGCTTTCTTT
J gene: TRBJ1-1; D gene: -; V gene: TRBV6-1; clone size: -; CDR3 protein: CASNRQNTEAFF; CDR3 DNA: TGTGCCAGCAATCGACAAAACACTGAAGCTTTCTTT
J gene: TRBJ2-7; D gene: -; V gene: TRBV11-2; clone size: -; CDR3 protein: CASSLGGGYEQYF; CDR3 DNA: TGTGCCAGCAGCTTAGGGGGCGGCTACGAGCAGTACTTC
J gene: TRBJ2-3; D gene: TRBD1; V gene: TRBV9; clone size: -; CDR3 protein: CASSVGERGPHTQYF; CDR3 DNA: TGTGCCAGCAGCGTAGGTGAAAGGGGGCCGCATACGCAGTATTTT
J gene: TRBJ2-7; D gene: -; V gene: TRBV18; clone size: -; CDR3 protein: CASSQAPGVSYEQYF; CDR3 DNA: TGTGCCAGCTCCCAAGCCCCCGGGGTTTCCTACGAGCAGTACTTC
J gene: TRBJ1-5; D gene: -; V gene: TRBV6-5; clone size: -; CDR3 protein: CASSPLPGSNQPQHF; CDR3 DNA: TGTGCCAGCAGTCCACTCCCGGGGAGCAATCAGCCCCAGCATTTT
J gene: TRBJ1-1; D gene: -; V gene: TRBV19; clone size: medium-sized; CDR3 protein: CASSIGQYTEAFF; CDR3 DNA: TGTGCCAGTAGTATAGGACAGTACACTGAAGCTTTCTTT
J gene: TRBJ1-5; D gene: TRBD1; V gene: TRBV7-2; clone size: -; CDR3 protein: CASSPPGQGDQPQHF; CDR3 DNA: TGTGCCAGCAGCCCCCCGGGACAGGGTGATCAGCCCCAGCATTTT